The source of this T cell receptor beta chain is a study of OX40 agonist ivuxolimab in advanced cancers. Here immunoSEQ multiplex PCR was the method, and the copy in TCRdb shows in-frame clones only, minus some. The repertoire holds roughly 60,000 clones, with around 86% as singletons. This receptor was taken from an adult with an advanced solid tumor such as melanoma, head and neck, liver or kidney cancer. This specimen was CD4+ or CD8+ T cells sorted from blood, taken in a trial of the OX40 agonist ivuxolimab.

The CDR3 protein is CSASQETQYF. CDR3 DNA sequence: TGCAGTGCTTCCCAAGAGACCCAGTACTTC. The chain carries TRBV20-1 and TRBJ2-5, with no clear D. V lost 5 bases and J lost 1, with 2 bases in between. The CDR3 extends over 10 amino acids. Germline V lookup: CDR1 DFQATT, CDR2 SNEGSKA (reference sequence).